This T cell receptor (beta chain) came from a study of blood T cell repertoires in COVID-19 (dated by TCRdb to the early 2020s). Concerning the study at large: Samples covering the acute and convalescent phases of COVID-19 were provided by collaborators in the United States, Italy and Spain. The prospective study material was composed of cDNA or gDNA derived from T cells, B-cell-depleted T cells, or PBMCs. The dataset comprised deeply sampled blood TCRbeta repertoires from subjects exposed to, actively infected with, or recovered from COVID-19. The repertoires were released in a freely available public database intended as a resource for research on the immune response to SARS-CoV-2. The samples were drawn from two sources: the first 160 participants of the ongoing ImmuneRACE study, and 1,000 to 1,500 subjects contributed by 6 global collaborators. Sample metadata almost always included a de-identified subject ID, COVID-19 status, age in years and sex. Where available, HLA class I and class II types were obtained from metadata supplied by the sample provider rather than from assay-based typing. Summary of the overall study and its limitations: The amount of clinical and demographic metadata varied by source and participant and was provided uncurated.

Each collaborating institution followed its own protocols to collect whole blood in K2EDTA tubes. For TCRbeta analysis, collaborators shipped samples in one of three forms: frozen whole blood, isolated PBMCs, or DNA extracted from either of those sample types. Measured from the cysteine to the phenylalanine, the CDR3 is 13 residues long. Only CDR3 DNA remains: 39 bases, in frame from the first base. CDR1 MDHEN and CDR2 SYDVKM are derived from the germline V gene. The V end loses 3 bases and the J end loses 7 bases, and a stretch of 9 bases separates them. The immunoSEQ Assay, a bias-controlled multiplex PCR, was used to amplify TCRbeta CDR3 regions from genomic DNA. The published analysis was carried out like this. Nucleated cell counts per sample were estimated from amplification of reference gene primers within the assay. To quantify the absolute abundance of each unique TCRbeta CDR3 rearrangement, sequence reads were collapsed and filtered. For each sample, productive Simpson clonality was calculated as the square root of Simpson's diversity index over productive rearrangements. The table was pulled from immuneACCESS by TCRdb, which kept in-frame rearrangements only. Such tables lose some clones; where checked, under half of the loss comes from unresolved V genes, and the rest has no known cause. D and trimming were read from the DNA, whereas the V and J calls and clone size are those reported in that table. This sample gives about 210,000 clones in total; about 90% of them show up just once. The biggest ten clones account for around 1.2% of the sample.

In the case of this clone: No antigen is known for it. Base quality data are lacking; no much larger clone is found one base away.

The rearrangement joined TRBV28 to TRBJ2-2; the D gene identity is not certain. Sequenced material: peripheral blood. This TCR was sampled from a man aged 25-45 years with acute or convalescent COVID-19. The sequence in DNA is TGTGCCAGCAGTTTGTTAGAGGTCGGGGAGCTGTTTTTT. Its coded protein is CASSLLEVGELFF. Beyond the CDR3, the reference TRBV28 and TRBJ2-2 genes provide the residues; the full variable domain reads: DVKVTQSSRYLVKRTGEKVFLECVQDMDHENMFWYRQDPGLGLRLIYFSYDVKMKEKGDIPEGYSVSREKKERFSLILESASTNQTSMYLCASSLLEVGELFFGEGSRLTVL.